These T cell receptor beta chains were read from a single sample in a study of Graves' ophthalmopathy and Graves' hyperthyroidism. MiXCR was run by TCRdb on the multiplex PCR reads, yielding one entry per CDR3 protein. The sample lists nearly 400,000 distinct CDR3 sequences, around 20% occurring once. Sequencing was performed on peripheral blood. The receptor set was obtained from a woman aged 18-29 years with Graves' ophthalmopathy. CDR3s include the opening cysteine and the closing phenylalanine or tryptophan. D genes are given only for firm matches. Where a row states a size, it is once, few, many or the class of an expanded clone; other rows omit it.

size | D | J | V | DNA | CDR3
many | - | TRBJ1-5 | TRBV19 | TGTGCCAGCACCACGGGTCGGAATCAGCCCCAGCATTTT | CASTTGRNQPQHF
many | TRBD1 | TRBJ1-6 | TRBV5-1 | TGCGCCAGCAGCTGGGACAGGGGTGGCAATTCACCCCTCCACTTT | CASSWDRGGNSPLHF
- | - | TRBJ1-2 | TRBV2 | TGTGCCAGCAGGGCGGGACCGCGGGGAGGCTACACCTTC | CASRAGPRGGYTF
many | - | TRBJ2-5 | TRBV28 | TGTGCCAGTACTCTAGTGGGGGCAGTAGAGACCCAGTACTTC | CASTLVGAVETQYF
many | - | TRBJ2-4 | TRBV28 | TGTGCCAGCAGTTTAGGGGGGCTCGCCCTAGCCAAAAACATTCAGTACTTC | CASSLGGLALAKNIQYF
many | - | TRBJ1-1 | TRBV10-3 | TGTGCCATCAGTGAAGTTTCTTATGAAGCTTTCTTT | CAISEVSYEAFF
many | TRBD1 | TRBJ1-5 | TRBV5-6 | TGTGCCAGCAGCTTGGAACTCGACAGGGATCAGCCCCAGCATTTT | CASSLELDRDQPQHF
few | - | TRBJ2-3 | TRBV6-1 | TGTGCCAGCAGATCGACAGTTAGCACAGATACGCAGTATTTT | CASRSTVSTDTQYF
many | TRBD1 | TRBJ1-1 | TRBV11-2 | TGTGCCAGCAGCTTACTGGGACAGGGGGTCCGGGTGACTGAAGTCTTCTTT | CASSLLGQGVRVTEVFF
- | - | TRBJ2-5 | TRBV24-1 | TGTGCCACCAGTGATTTCCGGAGTTGGGAGACCCAGTACTTC | CATSDFRSWETQYF
- | TRBD2 | TRBJ2-7 | TRBV6-2/TRBV6-3 | TGTGCCAGCAGTTACGGGACTAGCGGGAAGAGCTCCTACGAGCAGTACTTC | CASSYGTSGKSSYEQYF
many | - | TRBJ1-5 | TRBV29-1 | TGCAGCGTTGTGGTGTCAGTGGGGCAGCCCCAGCATTTT | CSVVVSVGQPQHF
many | - | TRBJ1-2 | TRBV7-9 | TGTGCCAGCAGCCCTCTGACAAACCACTATGGCTACACCTTC | CASSPLTNHYGYTF
- | TRBD1 | TRBJ1-1 | TRBV6-2/TRBV6-3 | TGTGCCAGCAGACTACAGGGGGCGGGAACTGAAGCTTTCTTT | CASRLQGAGTEAFF
many | - | TRBJ2-7 | TRBV11-2 | TGTGCCAGCAGCTTAGATCTCTCCTACGAGCAGTACTTC | CASSLDLSYEQYF
few | - | TRBJ2-7 | TRBV6-1 | TGTGCCAGCAGACAACAGGTGGCCGAGCAGTACTTC | CASRQQVAEQYF
many | - | TRBJ1-5 | TRBV6-5 | TGTGCCAGCAGTTACCGACGGGACTCCGTAATACCCTATAGCAATCAGCCCCAGCATTTT | CASSYRRDSVIPYSNQPQHF
- | - | TRBJ1-5 | TRBV6-5 | TGTGCCAGCAGTTTACTGGGGTCAGATAGCAATCAGCCCCAGCATTTT | CASSLLGSDSNQPQHF
- | TRBD1 | TRBJ2-5 | TRBV5-1 | TGCGCCAGCAGCTCCTCCGGACAGGGACCGGGGGAGACCCAGTACTTC | CASSSSGQGPGETQYF
many | TRBD1 | TRBJ1-2 | TRBV2 | TGTGCCAGCAGCCCGAACTCACAGGGGTCTAACTATGGCTACACCTTC | CASSPNSQGSNYGYTF
many | - | TRBJ2-5 | TRBV5-1 | TGCGCCAGCAGCTTGGGGGACTTGGAAGAGACCCAGTACTTC | CASSLGDLEETQYF
many | - | TRBJ2-7 | TRBV12-3/TRBV12-4 | TGTGCCAGCAATTTCGGGGTTGGCGAGCAGTACTTC | CASNFGVGEQYF
many | TRBD1 | TRBJ1-1 | TRBV18 | TGTGCCAGCTCCCAAAGAGGGACAGACACTGAAGCTTTCTTT | CASSQRGTDTEAFF
many | TRBD1 | TRBJ1-2 | TRBV15 | TGTGCCACCAGCAGATCCGGACAGGGCTATGGCTACACCTTC | CATSRSGQGYGYTF
many | - | TRBJ2-5 | TRBV7-2 | TGTGCCAGCAGCCCAGCCCCGGACGTCGTAAAGACCCAGTACTTC | CASSPAPDVVKTQYF
many | - | TRBJ2-6 | TRBV6-2/TRBV6-3 | TGTGCCAGCAGTTACCCCAACGGGTTCTCTGGGGCCAACGTCCTGACTTTC | CASSYPNGFSGANVLTF
many | - | TRBJ2-7 | TRBV7-3 | TGTGCCAGCAGCCGAGAAGGTGGGGGGCGCGTATACGAGCAGTACTTC | CASSREGGGRVYEQYF
many | - | TRBJ2-5 | TRBV28 | TGTGCCAGCAGTTTATTACTAGGCCCCAGTGAGACCCAGTACTTC | CASSLLLGPSETQYF
few | TRBD1 | TRBJ1-2 | TRBV7-9 | TGTGCCAGCAGCTACGGACAGGGGGTTCCCTATGGCTACACCTTC | CASSYGQGVPYGYTF
many | - | TRBJ2-5 | TRBV29-1 | TGCAGCGTTGCGCTAGTCCAAGAGACCCAGTACTTC | CSVALVQETQYF
many | TRBD2 | TRBJ2-5 | TRBV20-1 | TGCAGTGCTCATAGCGGGAGGGATTTCCAAGAGACCCAGTACTTC | CSAHSGRDFQETQYF
many | - | TRBJ2-7 | TRBV11-2 | TGTGCCAGCAGCTTAGTTTCGAACGAGCAGTACTTC | CASSLVSNEQYF
many | TRBD2 | TRBJ2-7 | TRBV7-9 | TGTGCCAGCAGCAACGTCATGACTAGCGGGAGATACGAGCAGTACTTC | CASSNVMTSGRYEQYF
many | TRBD1 | TRBJ2-7 | TRBV11-2 | TGTGCCAGCAGCTTAGAGACAGGGGGCGATTACGAGCAGTACTTC | CASSLETGGDYEQYF
few | TRBD1 | TRBJ2-3 | TRBV30 | TGTGCCTGGAAACAGGGACAGGGGGATACGCAGTATTTT | CAWKQGQGDTQYF
many | - | TRBJ2-7 | TRBV14 | TGTGCCAGCAGCCAAGCAACCATCTTACCGGGACGAGAGTACTTC | CASSQATILPGREYF
many | - | TRBJ2-5 | TRBV7-6 | TGTGCCAGCAGCTTAATCCGGCCCGATCTGGTACTAGAGACCCAGTACTTC | CASSLIRPDLVLETQYF
many | - | TRBJ1-3 | TRBV28 | TGTGCCAGCACTGGGACGTCTGGAAACACCATATATTTT | CASTGTSGNTIYF
many | - | TRBJ1-1 | TRBV12-3/TRBV12-4 | TGTGCCAGCAGTTTAACGAAGTCGAACACTGAAGCTTTCTTT | CASSLTKSNTEAFF
many | TRBD1 | TRBJ2-7 | TRBV7-2 | TGTGCCGGGGACAGGCCCCGCTACGAGCAGTACTTC | CAGDRPRYEQYF
many | TRBD1 | TRBJ1-1 | TRBV10-3 | TGTGCCATCAGGGAGGGGGCAGGGGCGCCCGGTGAAGCTTTCTTT | CAIREGAGAPGEAFF